The present T cell receptor beta chain was sequenced within a study of T cells in Graves' hyperthyroidism and ophthalmopathy. Findings and caveats of the study: Ophthalmopathy and stable hyperthyroidism were told apart by a 13 V-J model. Peripheral blood also featured most of the thyroid clonotypes expanded above 0.001.

The CDR3 is 14 residues long. From germline, CDR1 is SSHAT and CDR2 FNYEAQ (reference sequence). V was clipped by 1 base and J by 4 bases, with 9 bases between them. Amplification targeted TCR beta CDR3 regions from RNA transcripts. TCR CDR3 underwent first-round RT-PCR with the HTBI primer set. TCRdb re-derived calls from the multiplex PCR reads in MiXCR, one entry per CDR3 protein. The data hold over 650,000 distinct CDR3 sequences, with around 17% observed a single time. No progression to ophthalmopathy during 18 months of follow-up defined stable disease. This clonotype was detected ten times or more. Its antigen remains unidentified.

The chain is built from TRBV7-7 and TRBJ2-3, with unresolved D. Sequencing was done on a sample of blood. This clonotype originated in a man between 18 and 35 years old with Graves' hyperthyroidism. CDR3 in amino acids: CASSLGLGSDTQYF. The CDR3 DNA sequence: TGTGCCAGCAGCTTAGGTCTAGGGTCAGATACGCAGTATTTT.